These 32 T cell receptor beta chains were all obtained from the same sample, sequenced in a study of T cells in Graves' hyperthyroidism and ophthalmopathy. It was RNA transcripts that yielded the amplified TCR beta CDR3 regions. TCR CDR3 regions were first amplified by RT-PCR with HTBI primers. From the multiplex PCR reads, TCRdb called clonotypes with MiXCR, one entry per CDR3 protein. The sample contains fewer than 600,000 distinct CDR3 sequences, 12% to 15% of which appear only once. Sequenced material: blood. These receptors were obtained from a woman between 40 and 55 years old with Graves' hyperthyroidism.

In its sample, this clonotype was seen many times. The chain employs TRBV5-1 and TRBJ2-2; D not resolved. CDR1 SGHRS and CDR2 YFSETQ come from the germline V gene. CDR3 length: 16 residues. With 0 bases removed from V and 3 bases from J, the gap between germline ends came to 12 bases. For the CDR3, the DNA is TGCGCCAGCAGCTTGGCCGCGGCTCCGGACACCGGGGAGCTGTTTTTT. Translating gives CASSLAAAPDTGELFF.

This clonotype was seen at least ten times. The J gene is TRBJ1-1, the V gene TRBV30; D may be TRBD1 (6 bases). Between the trimmed V and J ends, which lost 4 bases and 5 bases, there was a span of 11 bases. Germline CDR1 GTSNPN, CDR2 SVGIG (reference sequence). This CDR3 has 12 residues. CDR3 region: CAWNGGQTEAFF. CDR3 in DNA: TGTGCCTGGAACGGGGGGCAGACTGAAGCTTTCTTT.

Only a few counts were recorded for this clonotype. V and J are TRBV6-6 and TRBJ2-5; 8 bases match TRBD2. The germline V gene has CDR1 MNHNY and CDR2 SVGAGI (reference sequence). V gave up 0 bases and J gave up 4 bases; unmatched junction bases: 4. This CDR3 region has 15 residues. The CDR3 reads CASSYSVAGGETQYF. The CDR3 DNA reads as TGTGCCAGCAGTTACTCAGTGGCGGGAGGAGAGACCCAGTACTTC.

This clonotype was picked up a small number of times. V usage is TRBV5-5 and J usage is TRBJ2-7; 8 bases agree with TRBD1. The CDR3 is made up of 13 amino acids. Germline CDR1 is SGHKS and CDR2 is YYEKEE (reference sequence). V dropped 4 bases and J dropped 7; count of bases not matched to a gene: 7. In nucleotides, the CDR3 is TGTGCCAGCAGCCGACAGGGGCCGGAAGAGCAGTACTTC. Protein product: CASSRQGPEEQYF.

This clonotype has at least ten counts. The chain has TRBV5-1 and TRBJ2-3; tentative D call: TRBD1 (5 bases). This CDR3 is 15 amino acids long. The V gene's germline CDR1 is SGHRS and CDR2 YFSETQ. V dropped 0 bases and J dropped 3 bases, with 11 bases sitting between them. CDR3 sequence reads: CASSLAGRTTDTQYF. Here the CDR3 DNA reads TGCGCCAGCAGCTTGGCCGGCAGGACAACAGATACGCAGTATTTT.

This clonotype showed up many times. V usage is TRBV28 and J usage is TRBJ1-2; D is perhaps TRBD1 (5 bases). V dropped 6 bases and J dropped 6 bases, with 11 bases sitting between them. Per germline, CDR1 MDHEN and CDR2 SYDVKM. The CDR3 runs to 12 residues. This CDR3 reads CASRGGVDGYTF. The CDR3 nucleotides read TGTGCCAGCAGGGGGGGGGTCGATGGCTACACCTTC.

This chain uses TRBV28 with TRBJ2-3, with TRBD2 matching over 14 bases. Germline V gives CDR1 MDHEN, CDR2 SYDVKM. The CDR3 runs 16 residues. J gave up 3 bases and V 8 bases, and 7 bases lay outside the gene matches. CDR3 nucleotide sequence: TGTGCCAGCTTTAGACTAGCGGGAGGGCCAACAGATACGCAGTATTTT. Protein: CASFRLAGGPTDTQYF.

This chain joins TRBV20-1 and TRBJ1-4, with TRBD1 identical over 7 bases. Germline V gives CDR1 DFQATT, CDR2 SNEGSKA (reference sequence). V lost 5 bases, J lost 3 bases, and 12 bases stayed unmatched. This CDR3 comprises 16 residues. CDR3 region: CSAPGRGSIANEKLFF. The CDR3 DNA reads as TGCAGTGCTCCCGGCAGGGGGAGCATAGCTAATGAAAAACTGTTTTTT.

The genes are TRBV12-3 or TRBV12-4 and TRBJ2-7, with D tentatively TRBD1 (7 bases). CDR3 length: 16 residues. Trimming took off 5 bases at V and 2 bases at J, with 19 bases between the two ends. The CDR3 region is CASSQRGGTAAYEQYF. The CDR3 DNA follows: TGTGCCAGCAGTCAACGAGGAGGGACAGCGGCCTACGAGCAGTACTTC.

This clonotype was recorded many times. The gene calls are TRBV3-1 and TRBJ1-4; D remains unclear. CDR1 and CDR2 (germline): LGHDT, YNNKEL (reference sequence). This CDR3 is 15 amino acids long. Trimming shortened V by 0 bases and J by 0 bases, and 5 bases separated the two germline ends. The CDR3 bases are TGTGCCAGCAGCCAAGACGTTGCAACTAATGAAAAACTGTTTTTT. This gives the protein CASSQDVATNEKLFF.

This chain links TRBV28 with TRBJ1-4, with D maybe TRBD1 (5 bases). V gave up 7 bases and J gave up 10 bases, with 13 bases separating them. Looked up from germline, CDR1 is MDHEN and CDR2 is SYDVKM. The CDR3 spans 12 residues. CDR3 amino acids: CASTGLGGKLFF. In DNA form, the CDR3 reads TGTGCCAGCACCGGGCTGGGGGGAAAACTGTTTTTT.

This clonotype was observed a handful of times. The genes are TRBV5-8 and TRBJ1-2, with D perhaps matching TRBD1 (5 bases). V shed 5 bases and J shed 4 bases, with 21 bases lying between them. Germline V lookup: CDR1 SGHTS, CDR2 YDEGEE. The CDR3 covers 16 residues. The CDR3 loop reads CASRPTREGIGYGYTF. The CDR3 region has the DNA TGTGCCAGCAGACCAACCAGGGAGGGAATAGGCTATGGCTACACCTTC. Complete variable domain (other parts from reference TRBV5-8 and TRBJ1-2): EAGVTQSPTHLIKTRGQQATLRCSPISGHTSVYWYQQALGLGLQFLLWYDEGEERNRGNFPPRFSGRQFPNYSSELNVNALELEDSALYLCASRPTREGIGYGYTFGSGTRLTVV.

This clonotype was seen many times. The CDR3 DNA reads as TGTGCCAGCAGTGTAGCAGGGGTCCCAGATACGCAGTATTTT. Translated: CASSVAGVPDTQYF. This chain uses TRBV2 with TRBJ2-3; D is perhaps TRBD1 (6 bases). CDR1 is SNHLY, CDR2 FYNNEI, per germline. This CDR3 has 14 residues. V was pared by 4 bases and J by 4 bases, with 12 bases between. Full variable domain (remainder filled in from reference TRBV2 and TRBJ2-3): EPEVTQTPSHQVTQMGQEVILRCVPISNHLYFYWYRQILGQKVEFLVSFYNNEISEKSEIFDDQFSVERPDGSNFTLKIRSTKLEDSAMYFCASSVAGVPDTQYFGPGTRLTVL.

This clonotype appeared many times. This chain uses TRBV2 with TRBJ2-2; 8 nucleotides line up with TRBD1. Germline V lookup: CDR1 SNHLY, CDR2 FYNNEI. After removal of 4 bases from V and 0 bases from J, the junction contained 10 bases not matched to a gene. The CDR3 sequence is 18 residues long. The chain's CDR3 is CASSGGAGQGANTGELFF. The CDR3 DNA reads TGTGCCAGCAGTGGCGGGGCTGGACAGGGCGCGAACACCGGGGAGCTGTTTTTT.

This clonotype came up many times. The chain couples TRBV28 to TRBJ1-6, with D perhaps TRBD1 (5 bases). The V gene lost 6 bases and the J gene lost 10 bases, with 16 bases spanning the gap. Germline CDR1 reads MDHEN; CDR2 reads SYDVKM. The CDR3 loop spans 14 amino acids. The CDR3 DNA sequence: TGTGCCAGCAGCCGGGGGGGGTTCGGGTCACCCCTCCACTTT. Its protein is CASSRGGFGSPLHF.

The chain employs TRBV28 and TRBJ2-7; possible D gene TRBD1, 5 bases. The V end lost 8 bases, the J end lost 1 base, and 9 bases lay between the germline ends. The CDR3 is made up of 12 amino acids. In germline, CDR1 is MDHEN, CDR2 SYDVKM. CDR3: CASWGRSYEQYF. The CDR3 DNA reads TGTGCCAGCTGGGGCAGGTCCTACGAGCAGTACTTC. The complete variable domain, with remaining parts taken from reference TRBV28 and TRBJ2-7, reads DVKVTQSSRYLVKRTGEKVFLECVQDMDHENMFWYRQDPGLGLRLIYFSYDVKMKEKGDIPEGYSVSREKKERFSLILESASTNQTSMYLCASWGRSYEQYFGPGTRLTVT.

The chain carries TRBV19 and TRBJ1-1; TRBD1 aligns across 7 bases. There are 10 residues in the CDR3. Trimming removed 9 bases from V and 7 bases from J; junction bases left unmatched: 2. The germline V gene has CDR1 LNHDA and CDR2 SQIVND (reference sequence). CDR3 sequence: CASRDSEAFF. DNA for the CDR3: TGTGCCAGCCGGGACAGTGAAGCTTTCTTT.

The chain recombines TRBV6-2 or TRBV6-3 with TRBJ1-1; D remains unclear. V lost 0 bases and J lost 6, with 8 bases in between. Germline assignment: CDR1 MNHEY and CDR2 SVGEGT. CDR3 length: 13 residues. CDR3 residues: CASSYSSTSEAFF. As DNA, the CDR3 is TGTGCCAGCAGTTACTCCTCGACTTCTGAAGCTTTCTTT.

This clonotype came up many times. The CDR3 sequence: CASGGGGSGRAADTQYF. The CDR3 DNA follows: TGTGCCAGCGGGGGTGGCGGTAGCGGGAGGGCCGCAGATACGCAGTATTTT. V gene TRBV2 combines with J gene TRBJ2-3; 11 nucleotides agree with TRBD2. After removal of 8 bases from V and 4 bases from J, the junction contained 14 bases not matched to a gene. The CDR3 extends over 17 amino acids. CDR1 SNHLY and CDR2 FYNNEI come from the germline V gene.

This clonotype has just one count. A much more abundant neighbour one base away suggests this may be a read error. No conserved phenylalanine or tryptophan is present at the end of the CDR3, so a read error is the likely explanation. The CDR3 DNA sequence: TGCAGTAATTCTCACGGGACATGGTACCAAGAGACCCAGTACTTA. Its protein is CSNSHGTWYQETQYL. The J gene is TRBJ2-5, the V gene TRBV20-1; D might be TRBD1 (6 bases). Deletions cut 8 bases from V and 0 bases from J, with 19 bases between. This CDR3 has 15 amino acids. Germline CDR1 reads DFQATT; CDR2 reads SNEGSKA (reference sequence).

This clonotype has a count of ten or more. The CDR3 DNA reads TGTGCCAGCAGAAAAGAGGGACGGAACACTGAAGCTTTCTTT. Its translation is CASRKEGRNTEAFF. J is TRBJ1-1 and V is TRBV2, with D perhaps matching TRBD1 (5 bases). The CDR3 length is 14 residues. Trimming removed 6 bases from V and 1 base from J, with 12 bases in between. Looked up from germline, CDR1 is SNHLY and CDR2 is FYNNEI.

This clonotype was observed many times. This chain joins TRBV20-1 and TRBJ2-7; 12 bases fit TRBD2. The V segment lost 1 base and the J segment 6 bases; nucleotides outside the gene matches: 4. The CDR3 has 14 residues. Per germline, CDR1 DFQATT and CDR2 SNEGSKA (reference sequence). The CDR3 reads CSARGILAGGEQYF. DNA for the CDR3: TGCAGTGCTAGAGGAATACTAGCGGGAGGCGAGCAGTACTTC.

This clonotype occurred many times. J is TRBJ1-5 and V is TRBV2; 9 nucleotides line up with TRBD1. The CDR3 has 18 amino acids. Germline V gene lookup returns CDR1 SNHLY and CDR2 FYNNEI. The junction had 13 bases not matched to a gene; V was cut back by 4 bases and J by 3 bases. DNA for the CDR3: TGTGCCAGCAGTGGGGTGGGACAGGGAGACATCTTCAATCAGCCCCAGCATTTT. This sequence encodes CASSGVGQGDIFNQPQHF.

At least ten counts were recorded for this clonotype. The J gene is TRBJ2-7, the V gene TRBV7-9; D may correspond to TRBD1 or TRBD2 (5 bases each). Germline CDR1 is SEHNR and CDR2 is FQNEAQ (reference sequence). The CDR3 loop spans 12 amino acids. Trimming cost V 2 bases and J 6 bases, with 8 bases left between them. The chain's CDR3 is CASSLLGVEQYF. CDR3 bases: TGTGCCAGCAGCTTATTGGGGGTCGAGCAGTACTTC. Together with reference TRBV7-9 and TRBJ2-7, the CDR3 gives the full variable domain: DTGVSQNPRHKITKRGQNVTFRCDPISEHNRLYWYRQTLGQGPEFLTYFQNEAQLEKSRLLSDRFSAERPKGSFSTLEIQRTEQGDSAMYLCASSLLGVEQYFGPGTRLTVT.

The chain couples TRBV30 to TRBJ2-3; no clear D gene. Germline V CDR1 and CDR2: GTSNPN, SVGIG (reference sequence). CDR3 length: 13 amino acids. The ends were cut back, 3 bases at V and 1 base at J, with 8 bases in the middle. In nucleotides, the CDR3 is TGTGCCTGGAGGGCCCAAGGCACAGATACGCAGTATTTT. Translation: CAWRAQGTDTQYF.

The genes are TRBV20-1 and TRBJ2-1; possible D gene TRBD2, 7 bases. CDR1 DFQATT and CDR2 SNEGSKA come from the germline V gene (reference sequence). The CDR3 runs to 15 residues. With 0 bases removed from V and 8 bases from J, the gap between germline ends came to 17 bases. In DNA, the CDR3 is TGCAGTGCTAGAGATTCGGGGGGCCGTTGGGATGAGCAGTTCTTC. It specifies CSARDSGGRWDEQFF.

This clonotype has ten or more counts. CDR3 in amino acids: CASSVAPRDEQFF. The CDR3 coding sequence is TGTGCCAGCAGCGTAGCCCCTAGAGATGAGCAGTTCTTC. This chain uses TRBV9 with TRBJ2-1; D remains unclear. Trimming took off 0 bases at V and 8 bases at J, with 9 bases between the two ends. The length of the CDR3 is 13 residues. Per the germline V gene, CDR1 is SGDLS and CDR2 is YYNGEE.

This chain links TRBV29-1 with TRBJ2-7; a possible D gene is TRBD2 (5 bases). This CDR3 comprises 12 residues. CDR1 SQVTM and CDR2 ANQGSEA come from the germline V gene. The germline V and J ends were trimmed by 3 bases and 4 bases, with 10 bases remaining between them. CDR3 sequence: CSVEGDGYEQYF. The CDR3 DNA reads as TGCAGCGTTGAGGGAGACGGTTACGAGCAGTACTTC.

The sample holds many counts of this clonotype. The rearrangement joins TRBV7-2 to TRBJ2-1, with TRBD2 matching 9 bases. The germline CDR1 and CDR2 sequences are SGHTA and FQGNSA. Trimming removed 5 bases from V and 7 bases from J; junction bases left unmatched: 9. This CDR3 spans 15 amino acids. The CDR3 sequence is CASSPVGSGSNEQFF. The CDR3 DNA follows: TGTGCCAGCAGCCCAGTGGGTAGCGGGAGTAATGAGCAGTTCTTC.

As for this clonotype: This may be a read error: a much more frequent sequence differs by one nucleotide. The chain has TRBV6-1 and TRBJ1-1, with 11 bases fitting TRBD1. V trimming: 4 bases; J trimming: 8 bases; junction bases outside the gene matches: 12. Germline-derived CDR1 and CDR2 are MNHNS and SASEGT. The CDR3 covers 16 residues. CDR3 sequence reads: CASSGHPGQGVQEAFF. The CDR3 bases are TGTGCCAGCAGTGGTCATCCGGGACAGGGGGTCCAAGAAGCTTTCTTT.

The rearrangement links TRBV7-3 to TRBJ1-1; D ambiguous. CDR1 and CDR2 from the germline V gene are SGHTA and FQGTGA. The V end was cut by 5 bases, the J end by 5 bases, with 12 bases between. This CDR3 is 13 amino acids long. CDR3 residues: CASSTGRETEAFF. The CDR3 coding sequence is TGTGCCAGCAGCACCGGACGGGAAACTGAAGCTTTCTTT.

Ten or more counts support this clonotype. CDR3 bases: TGTGCCAGCAGAAAGGACAGACAAAACTATGGCTACACCTTC. Its protein product is CASRKDRQNYGYTF. This chain joins TRBV12-3 or TRBV12-4 and TRBJ1-2; a weak D match, TRBD1 (6 bases). V lost 6 bases and J lost 2, with 13 bases in between. The CDR3 sequence is 14 residues long.